This T cell receptor (beta chain) is from a study of cytomegalovirus exposure and HLA in healthy donors. Study as a whole: Among the 370 or so donors who were genotyped, about 80% fell in the genetic ancestry cluster that is associated with self-reported Caucasian donors.

PCR amplification relied on 60 Vbeta primers (plus 13 Jbeta primers). Clones were read by immunoSEQ multiplex PCR, and TCRdb kept only the in-frame ones, dropping some. The table lists approximately 45,000 clones. General study results and limits: Cytomegalovirus status was reportedly diagnosed by the classifier with high specificity and sensitivity. A later analysis associated approximately 17,000 TCR beta sequences with HLA alleles at a 0.05 false discovery rate.

CDR1 is MDHEN, CDR2 SYDVKM, per germline. The germline V and J ends were trimmed by 6 bases and 7 bases, with 9 bases remaining between them. The CDR3 extends over 11 amino acids. As to this clone: Its antigen is still unknown.

The clonotype comes from a male donor in good health and CMV-seronegative. Sequencing used PBMCs. V and J are TRBV28 and TRBJ1-1, with D perhaps matching TRBD1 (5 bases). The CDR3 reads CASRGGDEAFF. In DNA, the CDR3 is TGTGCCAGCAGGGGGGGAGATGAAGCTTTCTTT.